This T cell receptor (beta chain) was profiled in a study of cytomegalovirus exposure and HLA in healthy donors (dated by TCRdb to the late 2010s). At the level of the whole study: In an earlier analysis of some 550 of the donors, 250 to 350 Gb of sequence data and roughly 100 million unique TCR beta sequences from 150 million to 200 million T cells were reported. To predict cytomegalovirus infection status, the study combined high-throughput TCR immunosequencing, statistical association of individual TCRs with disease status, and machine learning. The later analysis used no new phenotypic data to find candidate immune exposures, relying instead on TCR beta sequences and their occurrence across donors. Typing coverage varied by locus: roughly 629-640 donors for A, B, C, DRB1 and DQB1; more than 500 for DQA1; more than 600 for DPA1; roughly 450 for DPB1. HLA typing covered class I and class II loci at four-digit resolution. A few DR-DQ haplotypes were treated as single units for association and clustering because of strong linkage in the cohort. Among 398 genotyped donors of the cohort, an average of about 240,000 unique TCR beta nucleotide sequences were sequenced per donor, roughly 18% of them non-productive. The study aimed to test whether signatures of past pathogen exposure could be identified by cataloging public T cell receptors. Approximately 330 gigabases of sequencing data and tens of millions of unique TCR sequences made up an early release that covered roughly 670 HLA-typed donors. Donor age, sex, ethnicity and CMV serostatus were compiled together with the repertoire data. Every discovery cohort repertoire had been produced on one sequencing platform. In an earlier analysis of roughly 540 of the donors, high-throughput TCR beta sequencing was used to judge whether each TCR beta V gene segment behaved as functional or pseudogenic. In a later genetic analysis, genome-wide SNP genotypes for about 60% of the 666 donors were used, and that subset was treated as a discovery cohort. The study profiled the T cell repertoires of more than 500 subjects by immunosequencing and related them to cytomegalovirus serostatus. In a later analysis, previously published TCR beta repertoires from fewer than 750 donors were re-analyzed and high-resolution HLA genotyping was added so that TCR occurrence patterns could be studied. In addition to the first cohort of approximately 670 subjects, a separate validation cohort of 130 or so different subjects was used. Of the 300 to 500 genotyped donors, 65% to 90% were placed in the genetic ancestry cluster associated with self-reported Caucasian donors.

In regard to this clone: Its antigen is unknown. There are no base qualities to consult, and no much larger clone falls within one base.

Preparation of the library involved the immunoSEQ multiplex PCR assay. For the multiplex PCR, a mixture combining 60 forward primers for TCR Vbeta segments and 13 reverse primers for TCR Jbeta segments was used. The CDR3 region of rearranged TCR beta genes was amplified from genomic DNA with a multiplex PCR assay. The amplified TCR beta libraries were sequenced on the Illumina HiSeq System as 87-base-pair reads. The study's processing was this. Across the roughly 640 repertoires, a later analysis counted 80 million or so unique TCR beta chains, roughly 11 million of which were shared by at least two donors. Raw reads were error-corrected and collapsed into unique sequences by a nearest-neighbor algorithm in which closely related sequences were merged to remove PCR and sequencing errors. Alignment of CDR3 sequences to IMGT reference sequences was used to assign V, D and J gene segments. For a sequence to be retained, a match of at least six nucleotides to both a V gene segment and a J gene segment was required. Rearrangements were called productive when the CDR3 lacked stop codons and stayed in frame with V and J; all others were non-productive. Following IMGT convention, CDR3 was defined as the stretch from the second conserved V-encoded cysteine to the conserved J-encoded phenylalanine. The earlier analysis of about 530 of the donors excluded any sequence lacking an unambiguous match to a single V gene segment. In an earlier analysis of a few hundred of the donors, V segments were called functional above 56.7% productive rearrangements and were called segregating when the between-donor standard deviation exceeded 5%. A statistical classification framework was built for diagnosing cytomegalovirus status from the catalog of TCR beta chain sequences. V and J gene assignment, in a later analysis, came from comparing TCR nucleotide sequences with IMGT/GENE-DB human TR gene sequences. The TCRdist pipeline was used in a later analysis to assign CDR3 sequences and most-parsimonious VDJ recombination scenarios. In a later analysis, each TCR beta chain was defined by its CDR3 amino acid sequence together with its V-gene family, and reads lacking a unique V-gene family were excluded. A later analysis removed several hundred highly shared, low-generation-probability nucleotide sequences to deal with suspected cross-contamination and a sequencing artifact. A later analysis calculated a clonal expansion index for each public chain from normalized within-repertoire ranks of inferred template counts. In a later analysis, generation probabilities were computed using a VDJ recombination model fitted to out-of-frame rearrangements, and the results were checked against IGoR. Hypergeometric tests were used in a later analysis to score TCR-TCR, TCR-HLA and TCR-CMV co-occurrence, with a repertoire-size bias correction applied to the TCR pairs. A later analysis estimated false discovery rates by permuting HLA or CMV assignments 20 times. In a later analysis, co-occurring TCRs were grouped using DBSCAN, and TCRdist sequence similarity was added for clustering within HLA-allele-positive subsets. For co-occurrence clustering, repertoires with fewer than 30,000 or more than 120,000 public chains were excluded, along with roughly 5 repertoires with anomalous nucleotide sharing. TCRdb re-hosts the immuneACCESS table, in-frame sequences only. Its copies lack some clones; in the studies checked, an unresolved V gene accounts for under half of them, and the cause for the rest is not known. The V and J calls and clone size come from that table; D and trimming were worked out from the DNA. The table for this sample lists about 92,000 clones; around 77% of them were counted only once. The leading ten clones occupy less than 9.5% of the sample.

The cohort comprised fewer than 700 healthy bone marrow donors. At the time of sampling, every cohort member was nominally healthy, though immune exposures that went unrecorded were likely present. The donor tested CMV seropositive, placing the donor among the 289 seropositive members of the cohort. Every donor gave a peripheral blood sample, and the peripheral blood mononuclear cells from that sample were used for TCR beta sequencing. Genomic DNA extraction from the blood cell samples was performed with the Qiagen DNeasy Blood Extraction Kit. The CDR3, from cysteine to phenylalanine, totals 15 residues. Kept here is only the CDR3 DNA, which spans 45 bases and is read in frame from base 1. V is cut by 2 bases and J by 3 bases, and the space between the germline ends is 12 bases. The paper's findings and limits, for the study overall: According to a later analysis, TCR association rates differed among HLA loci, with DRB1 alleles showing the most associated TCRs and HLA-C alleles showing the fewest. The earlier analysis of a few hundred of the donors excluded roughly 17 rarely observed V segments, including chromosome 9 orphons, because counts were too low. In vitro tests confirmed that three of the cytomegalovirus-associated TCR beta chains recognize cytomegalovirus antigens. HLA typing was unavailable for some donors at each locus, so association tests used only the typed subset. Roughly uniform sequencing depth across donors was assumed in presence/absence analyses, although this assumption may not hold. A further reported finding was that TCR beta sequences accurately predicted the HLA-A and HLA-B alleles for most subjects in the first cohort. It was suggested by the authors that the approach could potentially be generalized to other disease states and immunological phenotypes. In the study, some 160 TCR beta chains were listed as associated with cytomegalovirus. In an earlier analysis of some 500 of the donors, most TCR beta V segments were observed in productive rearrangements about 87% or about 30% of the time, broadly matching IMGT annotations. In a later analysis, around 17,000 TCR beta sequences were associated with specific HLA alleles at a false discovery rate of 0.05. A later analysis found that HLA-associated TCR beta chains were more clonally expanded and had lower generation probabilities than equally common non-associated chains. Cytomegalovirus status was reported to be diagnosed by the classifier with high specificity and sensitivity in both the original and validation cohorts. Correlated functional status among segregating V segments might be attributable to linkage disequilibrium, but an unknown experimental factor could not be ruled out. The sequencing pipeline was judged likely to have produced a cluster of highly shared sequence variants as a technical artifact. A later analysis found that most CMV-associated TCR beta chains appeared HLA-restricted, with HLA associations seemingly driven largely by CMV exposure. A later analysis reported that several top co-occurrence clusters appeared linked to parvovirus B19, influenza, CMV and Epstein-Barr virus. Most TCR sequences were seen in very few donors, while some public TCRs were found in many individuals. Some IMGT-functional V segments, including TRBV6-2 and TRBV6-3, could not be distinguished by the 87-base-pair reads and were therefore excluded. In this cohort, only TCR beta chains were sequenced, and detectable features were limited by the absence of alpha or paired-chain data. The only immune exposure information available for the cohort was CMV serostatus. An association between a missense DCLRE1C variant and V-gene and J-gene trimming of TCR beta chains was found in a later genetic analysis and replicated in an independent cohort. Strong co-occurrence of HLA alleles, especially DR and DQ, made assigning TCR associations to individual alleles difficult. In a later genetic analysis, fewer N-insertions in productive TCRs were reported among donors in an Asian-associated ancestry cluster than the roughly 640-donor mean.

The sequencing sample was made of PBMCs. The receptor comes from a man aged 45-60 years in good health and CMV-seropositive. The receptor chain draws on TRBV23-1 and TRBJ2-3, with the D gene not clear enough to name. TRBV23-1 is filed as an ORF, its function uncertain. The DNA sequence reads TGCGCCAGCAGTCAACTTCATACAGCAACAGATACGCAGTATTTT. It codes for CASSQLHTATDTQYF.